This TCR beta chain stems from a study of T-cell memory formation after mild COVID-19. Study summary: For the most part, TCR clusters were specific to one donor. Whole-study findings and limits: Contracting clones localized mainly to CM and EM when CD4+ and mainly to EMRA when CD8+. Contracting clones, day 15 to 85, had balanced CD4/CD8, and later expanders favored CD4+.

From 5'RACE with constant-segment primers came TCR alpha and TCR beta cDNA libraries that carried sample barcodes and UMIs. Each CDR3 protein gets one entry after TCRdb re-called the 5' RACE reads with MiXCR. The table includes around 410,000 distinct CDR3 sequences, about 25% detected once. To note about this clonotype: No antigen is known for it.

The V and J ends lost 3 bases and 3 bases respectively, with 14 bases between them. CDR1 and CDR2 (germline): SGHTA, FQGTGA. This CDR3 is built from 15 residues. The clonotype was recovered from an adult woman who had mild COVID-19 (a few samples of this study predate the infection). Cell type and time point are not known. The chain links TRBV7-3 to TRBJ1-2, with a possible D match to TRBD1 (5 bases). Sequencing used PBMCs or a T cell subset sorted from them (not recorded which). As DNA, the CDR3 is TGTGCCAGCAGCTTGGGTCCCGGGACGCACTATGGCTACACCTTC. It specifies CASSLGPGTHYGYTF.